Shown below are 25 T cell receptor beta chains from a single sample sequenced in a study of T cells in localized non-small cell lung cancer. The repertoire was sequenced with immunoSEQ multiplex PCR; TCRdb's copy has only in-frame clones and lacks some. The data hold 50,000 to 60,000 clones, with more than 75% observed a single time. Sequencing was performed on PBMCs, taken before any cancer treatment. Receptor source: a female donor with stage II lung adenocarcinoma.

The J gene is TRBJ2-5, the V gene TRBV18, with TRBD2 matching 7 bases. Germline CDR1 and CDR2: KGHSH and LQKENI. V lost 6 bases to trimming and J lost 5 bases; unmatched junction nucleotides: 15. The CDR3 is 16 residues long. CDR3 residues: CASSRRTRDVPETQYF. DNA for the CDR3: TGTGCCAGCTCCCGGAGGACTAGAGACGTTCCCGAGACCCAGTACTTC.

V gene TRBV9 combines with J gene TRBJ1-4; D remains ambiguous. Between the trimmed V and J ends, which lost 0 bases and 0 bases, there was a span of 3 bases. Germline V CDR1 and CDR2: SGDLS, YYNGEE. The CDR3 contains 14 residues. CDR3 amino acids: CASSVASTNEKLFF. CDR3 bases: TGTGCCAGCAGCGTAGCCTCAACTAATGAAAAACTGTTTTTT.

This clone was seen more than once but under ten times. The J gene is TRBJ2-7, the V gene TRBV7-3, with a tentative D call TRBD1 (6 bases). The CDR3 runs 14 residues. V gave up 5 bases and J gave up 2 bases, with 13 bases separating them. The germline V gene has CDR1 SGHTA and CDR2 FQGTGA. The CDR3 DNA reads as TGTGCCAGCAGCGCGGCACCAGGGGCCTACGAGCAGTACTTC. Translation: CASSAAPGAYEQYF.

The CDR3: CASSPPDRGFNEKLFF. As DNA, the CDR3 is TGCGCCAGCAGCCCCCCGGACAGGGGATTTAATGAAAAACTGTTTTTT. The chain employs TRBV4-1 and TRBJ1-4; 9 nucleotides agree with TRBD1. The trim removed 4 bases at V and 4 bases at J, leaving 7 bases unmatched. Germline V gene sequence: CDR1 MGHRA, CDR2 YSYEKL. The CDR3 spans 16 residues.

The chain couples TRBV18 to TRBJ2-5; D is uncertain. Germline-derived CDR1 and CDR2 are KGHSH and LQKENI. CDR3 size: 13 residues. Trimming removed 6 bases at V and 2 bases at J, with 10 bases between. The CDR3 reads CASSAEQQETQYF. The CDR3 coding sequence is TGTGCCAGCTCCGCGGAGCAGCAAGAGACCCAGTACTTC.

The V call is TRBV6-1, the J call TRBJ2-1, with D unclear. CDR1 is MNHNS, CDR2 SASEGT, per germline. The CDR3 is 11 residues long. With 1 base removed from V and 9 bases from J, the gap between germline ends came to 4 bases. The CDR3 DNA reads TGTGCCAGCAGTGAAGAAGGTGAGCAGTTCTTC. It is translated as CASSEEGEQFF.

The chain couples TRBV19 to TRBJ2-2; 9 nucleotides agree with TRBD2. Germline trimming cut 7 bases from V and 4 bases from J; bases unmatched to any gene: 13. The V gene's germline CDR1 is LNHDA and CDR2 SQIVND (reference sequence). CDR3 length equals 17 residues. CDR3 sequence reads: CASISGKRGALTGELFF. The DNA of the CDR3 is TGTGCCAGTATAAGTGGGAAGCGGGGGGCTCTCACCGGGGAGCTGTTTTTT.

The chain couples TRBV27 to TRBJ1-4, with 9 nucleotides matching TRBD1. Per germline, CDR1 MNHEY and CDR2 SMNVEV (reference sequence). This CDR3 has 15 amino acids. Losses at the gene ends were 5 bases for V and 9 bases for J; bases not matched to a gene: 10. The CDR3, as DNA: TGTGCCAGCAGTATAACCGGGACAGGGTTACAAAAACTGTTTTTT. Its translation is CASSITGTGLQKLFF.

The CDR3 loop is CASSIDSWGRETQYF. CDR3 DNA: TGTGCCAGTAGTATCGATTCATGGGGCCGGGAGACCCAGTACTTC. The V gene is TRBV19, the J gene TRBJ2-5, with D maybe TRBD1 (5 bases). The CDR3 runs to 15 residues. Germline CDR1 and CDR2: LNHDA and SQIVND (reference sequence). V was shortened by 3 bases and J by 5 bases, with 16 bases between the two germline ends.

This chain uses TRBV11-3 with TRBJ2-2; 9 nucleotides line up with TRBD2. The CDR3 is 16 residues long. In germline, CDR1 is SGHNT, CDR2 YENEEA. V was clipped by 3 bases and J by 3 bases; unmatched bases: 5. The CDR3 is CASSFAGGLDTGELFF. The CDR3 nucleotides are TGTGCCAGCAGCTTTGCGGGGGGGCTCGACACCGGGGAGCTGTTTTTT.

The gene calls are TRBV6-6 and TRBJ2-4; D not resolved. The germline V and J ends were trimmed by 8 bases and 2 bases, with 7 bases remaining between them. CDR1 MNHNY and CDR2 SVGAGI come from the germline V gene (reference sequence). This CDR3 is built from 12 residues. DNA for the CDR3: TGTGCCAGCTCGCGCCCCAAAAACATTCAGTACTTC. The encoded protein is CASSRPKNIQYF.

The CDR3 protein is CASSLEISAGELFF. In DNA, the CDR3 is TGCGCCAGCAGCTTGGAAATTTCAGCCGGGGAGCTGTTTTTT. The V and J genes are TRBV5-1 and TRBJ2-2; no firm D call. CDR3 size: 14 residues. CDR1 SGHRS and CDR2 YFSETQ come from the germline V gene. V was clipped by 0 bases and J by 6 bases, with 9 bases between them.

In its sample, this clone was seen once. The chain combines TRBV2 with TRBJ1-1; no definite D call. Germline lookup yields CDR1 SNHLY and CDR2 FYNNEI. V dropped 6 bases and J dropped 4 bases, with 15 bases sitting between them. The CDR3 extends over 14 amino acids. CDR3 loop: CASSIGRGITEAFF. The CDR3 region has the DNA TGTGCCAGCAGCATCGGGCGGGGAATCACTGAAGCTTTCTTT.

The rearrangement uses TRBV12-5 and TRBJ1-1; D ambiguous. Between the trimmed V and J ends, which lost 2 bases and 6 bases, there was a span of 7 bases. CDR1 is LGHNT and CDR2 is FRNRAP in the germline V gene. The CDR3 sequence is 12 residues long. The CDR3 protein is CASGLWAPEAFF. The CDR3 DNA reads TGTGCTAGTGGTTTGTGGGCTCCTGAAGCTTTCTTT.

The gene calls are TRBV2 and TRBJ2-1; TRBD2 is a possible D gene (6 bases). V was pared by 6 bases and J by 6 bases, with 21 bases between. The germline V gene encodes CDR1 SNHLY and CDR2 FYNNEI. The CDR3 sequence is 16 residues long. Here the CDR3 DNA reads TGTGCCAGCAGGGACCGCGGGCGGGCGGGAATCAATGAGCAGTTCTTC. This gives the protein CASRDRGRAGINEQFF.

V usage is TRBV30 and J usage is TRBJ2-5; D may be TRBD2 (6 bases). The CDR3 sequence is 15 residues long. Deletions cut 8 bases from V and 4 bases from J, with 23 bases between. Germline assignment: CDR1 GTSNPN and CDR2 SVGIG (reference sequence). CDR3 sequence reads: CAGGTARSFGETQYF. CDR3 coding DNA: TGTGCCGGAGGGACGGCTAGATCTTTTGGAGAGACCCAGTACTTC.

The CDR3 bases are TGTGCCAGCAGGAGGGACGGTAGCAATCAGCCCCAGCATTTT. Protein product: CASRRDGSNQPQHF. The chain links TRBV6-6 to TRBJ1-5, with D possibly being TRBD1 (5 bases). Trimming cost V 6 bases and J 0 bases, with 9 bases left between them. CDR3 size: 14 residues. Germline V gene data show CDR1 as MNHNY and CDR2 as SVGAGI (reference sequence).

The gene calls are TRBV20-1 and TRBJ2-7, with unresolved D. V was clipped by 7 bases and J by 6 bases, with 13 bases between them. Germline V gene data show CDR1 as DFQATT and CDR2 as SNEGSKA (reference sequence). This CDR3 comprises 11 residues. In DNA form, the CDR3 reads TGCAGTGGCCGGTGGCTGCTCGAGCAGTACTTC. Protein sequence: CSGRWLLEQYF.

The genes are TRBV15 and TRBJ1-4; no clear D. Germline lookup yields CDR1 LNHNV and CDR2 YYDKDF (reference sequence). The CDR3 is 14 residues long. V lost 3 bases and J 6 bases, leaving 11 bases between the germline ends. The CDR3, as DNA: TGTGCCACCAGCAGGACGCCGAGGGATGAAAAACTGTTTTTT. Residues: CATSRTPRDEKLFF.

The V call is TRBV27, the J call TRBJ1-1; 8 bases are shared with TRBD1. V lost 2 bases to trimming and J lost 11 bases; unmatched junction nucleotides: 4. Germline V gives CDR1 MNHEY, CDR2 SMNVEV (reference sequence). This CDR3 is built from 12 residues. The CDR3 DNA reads TGTGCCAGCAGTTTACCGGGACAGGAGGCTTTCTTT. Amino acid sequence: CASSLPGQEAFF.

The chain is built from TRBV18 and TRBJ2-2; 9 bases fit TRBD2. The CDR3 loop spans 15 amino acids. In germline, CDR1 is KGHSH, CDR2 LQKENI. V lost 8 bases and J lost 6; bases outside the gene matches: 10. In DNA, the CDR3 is TGTGCCAGCACCCCTGGCGGGGGGGCCGCCGGGGAGCTGTTTTTT. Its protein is CASTPGGGAAGELFF.

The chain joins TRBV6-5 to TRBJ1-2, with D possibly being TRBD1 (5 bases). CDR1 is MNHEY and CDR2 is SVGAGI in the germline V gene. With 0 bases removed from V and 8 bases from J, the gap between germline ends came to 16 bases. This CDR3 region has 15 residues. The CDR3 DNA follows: TGTGCCAGCAGTTACTCGGAGCAGGGTGGGGGAGGCTACACCTTC. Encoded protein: CASSYSEQGGGGYTF.

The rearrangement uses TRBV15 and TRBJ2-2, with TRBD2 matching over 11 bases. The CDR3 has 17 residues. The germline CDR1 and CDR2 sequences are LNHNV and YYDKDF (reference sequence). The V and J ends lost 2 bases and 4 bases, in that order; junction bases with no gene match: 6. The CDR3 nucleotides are TGTGCCACCAGCAGAACTAGCGGGGGCTGGGGCACCGGGGAGCTGTTTTTT. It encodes CATSRTSGGWGTGELFF.

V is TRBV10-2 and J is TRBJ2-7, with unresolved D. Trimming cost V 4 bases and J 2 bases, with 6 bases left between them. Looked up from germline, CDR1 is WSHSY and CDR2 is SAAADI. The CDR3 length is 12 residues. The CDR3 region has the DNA TGCGCCAGCAGTGCCCTGACCTACGAGCAGTACTTC. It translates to CASSALTYEQYF.

In DNA, the CDR3 is TGTGCCAGCAGCTCATCGACTACCACGTTTCCCTACGAGCAGTACTTC. It is translated as CASSSSTTTFPYEQYF. This chain connects TRBV7-9 to TRBJ2-7, with a tentative D call TRBD2 (5 bases). This CDR3 region has 16 residues. Germline CDR1 and CDR2: SEHNR and FQNEAQ (reference sequence). V was clipped by 4 bases and J by 2 bases, with 18 bases between them. Based on the CDR3 plus reference TRBV7-9 and TRBJ2-7, the full variable domain is DTGVSQNPRHKITKRGQNVTFRCDPISEHNRLYWYRQTLGQGPEFLTYFQNEAQLEKSRLLSDRFSAERPKGSFSTLEIQRTEQGDSAMYLCASSSSTTTFPYEQYFGPGTRLTVT.